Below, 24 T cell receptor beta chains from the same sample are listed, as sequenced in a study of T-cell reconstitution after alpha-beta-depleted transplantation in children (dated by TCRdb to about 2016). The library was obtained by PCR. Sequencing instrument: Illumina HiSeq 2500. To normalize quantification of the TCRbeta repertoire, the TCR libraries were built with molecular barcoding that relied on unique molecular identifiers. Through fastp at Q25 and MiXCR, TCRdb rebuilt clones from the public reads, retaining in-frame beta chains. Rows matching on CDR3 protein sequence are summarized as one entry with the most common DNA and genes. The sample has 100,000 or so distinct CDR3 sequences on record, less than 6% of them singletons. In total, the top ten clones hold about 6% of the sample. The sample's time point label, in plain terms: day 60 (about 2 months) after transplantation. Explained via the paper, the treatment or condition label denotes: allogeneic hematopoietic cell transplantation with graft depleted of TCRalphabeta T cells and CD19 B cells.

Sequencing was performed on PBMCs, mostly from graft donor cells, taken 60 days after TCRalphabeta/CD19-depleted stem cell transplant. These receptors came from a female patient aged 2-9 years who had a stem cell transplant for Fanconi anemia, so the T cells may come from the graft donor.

The CDR3 nucleotides are TGCAGTGCTAGAGATGCGGGGGCTTTCTTT. Protein product: CSARDAGAFF. The chain links TRBV20-1 to TRBJ1-1; D ambiguous. This CDR3 region has 10 residues. Germline V gives CDR1 DFQATT, CDR2 SNEGSKA (reference sequence). The ends were cut back, 0 bases at V and 11 bases at J, with 7 bases in the middle.

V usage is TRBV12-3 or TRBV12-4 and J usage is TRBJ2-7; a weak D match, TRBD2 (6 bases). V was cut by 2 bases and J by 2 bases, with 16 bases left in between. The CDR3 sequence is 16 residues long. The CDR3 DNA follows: TGTGCCAGCAGTTTATCCCTAGCGCGTAAACCCTACGAGCAGTACTTC. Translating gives CASSLSLARKPYEQYF.

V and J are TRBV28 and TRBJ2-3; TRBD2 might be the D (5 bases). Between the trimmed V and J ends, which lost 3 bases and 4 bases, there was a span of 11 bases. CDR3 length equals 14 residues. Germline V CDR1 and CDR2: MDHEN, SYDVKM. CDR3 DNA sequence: TGTGCCAGCAGTTTCGGAGGCCGAGCAGATACGCAGTATTTT. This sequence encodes CASSFGGRADTQYF.

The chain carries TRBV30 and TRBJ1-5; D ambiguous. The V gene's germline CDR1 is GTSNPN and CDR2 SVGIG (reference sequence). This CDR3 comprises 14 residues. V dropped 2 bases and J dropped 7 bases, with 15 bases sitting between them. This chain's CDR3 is CAWSPPFPGQPQHF. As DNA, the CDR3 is TGTGCCTGGAGTCCTCCCTTTCCGGGCCAGCCCCAGCATTTT.

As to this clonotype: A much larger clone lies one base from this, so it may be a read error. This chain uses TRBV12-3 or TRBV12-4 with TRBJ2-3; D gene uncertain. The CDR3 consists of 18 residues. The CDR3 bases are TGTGCCATCAGTTTAAACGTGGCAGTTGGATTATCCTTAGATACGCAGTATTTT. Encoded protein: CAISLNVAVGLSLDTQYF.

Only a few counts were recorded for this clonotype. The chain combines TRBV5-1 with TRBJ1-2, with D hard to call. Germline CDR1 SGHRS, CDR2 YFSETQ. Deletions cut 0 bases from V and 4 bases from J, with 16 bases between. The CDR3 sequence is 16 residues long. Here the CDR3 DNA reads TGCGCCAGCAGCTTGGTGCCAGCCGAACTTCCCTATGGCTACACCTTC. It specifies CASSLVPAELPYGYTF. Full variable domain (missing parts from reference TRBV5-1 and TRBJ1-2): KAGVTQTPRYLIKTRGQQVTLSCSPISGHRSVSWYQQTPGQGLQFLFEYFSETQRNKGNFPGRFSGRQFSNSRSEMNVSTLELGDSALYLCASSLVPAELPYGYTFGSGTRLTVV.

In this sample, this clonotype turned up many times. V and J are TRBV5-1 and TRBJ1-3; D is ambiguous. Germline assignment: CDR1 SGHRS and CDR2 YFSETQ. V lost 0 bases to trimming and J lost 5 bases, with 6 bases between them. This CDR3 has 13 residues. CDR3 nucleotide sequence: TGCGCCAGCAGCTTGGGGACTCGAAACACCATATATTTT. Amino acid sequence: CASSLGTRNTIYF.

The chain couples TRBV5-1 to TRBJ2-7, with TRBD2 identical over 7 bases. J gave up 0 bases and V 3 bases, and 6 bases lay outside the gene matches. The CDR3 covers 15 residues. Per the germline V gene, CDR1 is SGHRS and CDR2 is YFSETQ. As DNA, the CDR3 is TGCGCCAGCAGCTCCGACCGGGACTACTCCTACGAGCAGTACTTC. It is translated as CASSSDRDYSYEQYF.

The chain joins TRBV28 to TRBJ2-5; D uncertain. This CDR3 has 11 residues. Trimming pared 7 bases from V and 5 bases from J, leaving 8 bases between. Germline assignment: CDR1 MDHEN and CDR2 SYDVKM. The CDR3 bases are TGTGCCAGCACAACGACGGAGACCCAGTACTTC. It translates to CASTTTETQYF.

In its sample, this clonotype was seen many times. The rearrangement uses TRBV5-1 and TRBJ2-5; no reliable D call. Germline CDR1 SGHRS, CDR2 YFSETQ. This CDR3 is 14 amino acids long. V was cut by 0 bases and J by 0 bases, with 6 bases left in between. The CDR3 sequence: CASSLEPHQETQYF. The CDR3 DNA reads TGCGCCAGCAGCTTGGAACCCCACCAAGAGACCCAGTACTTC.

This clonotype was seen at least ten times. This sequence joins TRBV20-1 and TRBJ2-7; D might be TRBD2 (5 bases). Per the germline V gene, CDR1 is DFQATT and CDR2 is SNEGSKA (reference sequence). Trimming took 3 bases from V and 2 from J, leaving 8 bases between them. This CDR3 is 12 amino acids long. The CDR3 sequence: CSASRDPYEQYF. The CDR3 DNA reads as TGCAGTGCTAGTCGGGATCCCTACGAGCAGTACTTC.

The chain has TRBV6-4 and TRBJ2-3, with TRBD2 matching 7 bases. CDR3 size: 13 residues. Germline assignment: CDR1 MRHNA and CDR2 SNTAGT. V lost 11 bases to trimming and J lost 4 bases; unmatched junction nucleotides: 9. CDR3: CAGPLGRADTQYF. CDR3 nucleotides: TGTGCCGGACCGTTGGGGAGGGCAGATACGCAGTATTTT.

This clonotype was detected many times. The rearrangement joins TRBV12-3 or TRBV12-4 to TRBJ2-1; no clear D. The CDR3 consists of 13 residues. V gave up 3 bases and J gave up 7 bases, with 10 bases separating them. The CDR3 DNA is TGTGCCAGCAGTTTGGTTGAACGGAATGAGCAGTTCTTC. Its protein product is CASSLVERNEQFF.

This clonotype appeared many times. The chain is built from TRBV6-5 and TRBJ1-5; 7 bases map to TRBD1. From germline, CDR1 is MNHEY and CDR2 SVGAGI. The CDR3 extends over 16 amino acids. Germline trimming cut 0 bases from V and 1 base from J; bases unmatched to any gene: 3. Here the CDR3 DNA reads TGTGCCAGCAGTTACTCGGAAGGGGGCAGCAATCAGCCCCAGCATTTT. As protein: CASSYSEGGSNQPQHF.

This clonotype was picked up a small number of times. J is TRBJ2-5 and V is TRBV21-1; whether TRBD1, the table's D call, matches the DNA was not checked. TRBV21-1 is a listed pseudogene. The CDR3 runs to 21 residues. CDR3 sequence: CASSAKEGQGARRGSQETQYF. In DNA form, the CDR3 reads TGTGCCAGCAGCGCCAAGGAGGGACAGGGGGCGCGGAGAGGATCACAAGAGACCCAGTACTTC.

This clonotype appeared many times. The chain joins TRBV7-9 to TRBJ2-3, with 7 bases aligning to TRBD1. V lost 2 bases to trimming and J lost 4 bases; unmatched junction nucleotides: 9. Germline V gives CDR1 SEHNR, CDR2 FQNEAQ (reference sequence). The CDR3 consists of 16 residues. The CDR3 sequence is CASSLIPGQSSDTQYF. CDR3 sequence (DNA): TGTGCCAGCAGCTTAATACCGGGACAGTCTTCAGATACGCAGTATTTT.

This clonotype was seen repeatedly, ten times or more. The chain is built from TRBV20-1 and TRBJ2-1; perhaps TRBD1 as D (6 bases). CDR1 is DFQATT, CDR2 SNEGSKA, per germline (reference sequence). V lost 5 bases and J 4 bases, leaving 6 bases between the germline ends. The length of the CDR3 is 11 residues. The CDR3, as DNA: TGCAGTGCTGACAGGTACAATGAGCAGTTCTTC. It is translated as CSADRYNEQFF.

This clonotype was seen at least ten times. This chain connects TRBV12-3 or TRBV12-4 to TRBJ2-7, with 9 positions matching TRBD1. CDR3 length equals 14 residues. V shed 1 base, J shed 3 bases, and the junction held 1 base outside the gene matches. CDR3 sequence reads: CASSLGTGVYEQYF. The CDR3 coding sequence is TGTGCCAGCAGTTTAGGGACAGGGGTCTACGAGCAGTACTTC.

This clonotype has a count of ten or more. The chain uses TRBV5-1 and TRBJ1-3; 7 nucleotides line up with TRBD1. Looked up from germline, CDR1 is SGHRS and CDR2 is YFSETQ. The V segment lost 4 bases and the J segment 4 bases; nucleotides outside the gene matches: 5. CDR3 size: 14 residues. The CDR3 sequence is CASSEGGAGNTIYF. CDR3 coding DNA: TGCGCCAGCAGCGAAGGGGGCGCGGGAAACACCATATATTTT.

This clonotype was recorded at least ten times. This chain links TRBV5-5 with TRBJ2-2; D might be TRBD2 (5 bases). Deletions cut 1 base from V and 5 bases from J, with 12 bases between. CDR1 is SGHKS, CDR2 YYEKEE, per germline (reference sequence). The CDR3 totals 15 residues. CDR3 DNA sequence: TGTGCCAGCAGCTTGCCCCAGCGGAGGACCGGGGAGCTGTTTTTT. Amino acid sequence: CASSLPQRRTGELFF.

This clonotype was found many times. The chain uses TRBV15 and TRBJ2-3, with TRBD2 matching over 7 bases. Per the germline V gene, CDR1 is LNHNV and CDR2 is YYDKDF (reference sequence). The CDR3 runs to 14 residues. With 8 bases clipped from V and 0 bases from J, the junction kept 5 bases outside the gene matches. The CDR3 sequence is CATRREHSTDTQYF. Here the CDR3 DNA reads TGTGCCACCCGGCGGGAGCATAGCACAGATACGCAGTATTTT.

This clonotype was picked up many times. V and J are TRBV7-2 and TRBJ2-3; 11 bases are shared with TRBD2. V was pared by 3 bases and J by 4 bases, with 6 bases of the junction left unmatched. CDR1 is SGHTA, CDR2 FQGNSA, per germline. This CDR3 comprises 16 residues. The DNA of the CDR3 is TGTGCCAGCAGCTTCGTAGCGGGAGGGCCCCCAGATACGCAGTATTTT. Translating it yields CASSFVAGGPPDTQYF.

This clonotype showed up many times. CDR3 DNA sequence: TGCGCCAGCAGAGACTTGAGCTCCTACAATGAGCAGTTCTTC. Translated: CASRDLSSYNEQFF. V is TRBV4-1 and J is TRBJ2-1; unclear D gene. The V gene lost 6 bases and the J gene lost 0 bases, with 9 bases spanning the gap. Germline CDR1 MGHRA, CDR2 YSYEKL. The CDR3 loop spans 14 amino acids.

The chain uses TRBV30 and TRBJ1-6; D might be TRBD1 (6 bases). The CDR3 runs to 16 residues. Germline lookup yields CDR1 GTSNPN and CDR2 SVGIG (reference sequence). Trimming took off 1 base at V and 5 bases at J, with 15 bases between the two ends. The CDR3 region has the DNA TGTGCCTGGAGTGGGCCCGGGACAACAAATAATTCACCCCTCCACTTT. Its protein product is CAWSGPGTTNNSPLHF.